These T cell receptor beta chains were read from a single sample in a study of control samples from healthy donors and cancer patients. Method: immunoSEQ multiplex PCR; TCRdb's copy keeps in-frame clones and lacks some. The sample consists of about 130,000 clones, 70% to 90% of them appearing once. Sequencing was carried out using blood. These receptors were obtained from a man in his fifties or sixties in good health. Each CDR3 is given with its conserved first and last residue. The D gene is left open where the match is weak. Some rows mark clone size as missing; the rest say once, few, many or name a class of expanded clone.

J gene	D gene	CDR3 length	clone size	V gene	CDR3 protein	CDR3 DNA
TRBJ1-1	TRBD1	16	-	TRBV5-1	CASSPLTGGRNTEAFF	TGCGCCAGCAGCCCACTCACAGGGGGTCGGAACACTGAAGCTTTCTTT
TRBJ2-7	TRBD1	14	-	TRBV5-4	CASSASGQTYEQYF	TGTGCCAGCAGCGCGTCGGGACAGACCTACGAGCAGTACTTC
TRBJ2-7	-	13	-	TRBV10-3	CAIRGRLSYEQYF	TGTGCCATCAGGGGACGCCTCTCCTACGAGCAGTACTTC
TRBJ1-5	TRBD1	14	-	TRBV10-2	CASGGTVSNQPQHF	TGCGCCAGCGGTGGGACAGTTAGCAATCAGCCCCAGCATTTT
TRBJ2-1	-	14	few	TRBV13	CASSSLASYNEQFF	TGTGCCAGCAGCTCTCTAGCATCCTACAATGAGCAGTTCTTC
TRBJ2-2	-	13	-	TRBV9	CASNNRVRGELFF	TGTGCCAGCAACAACAGGGTTCGCGGGGAGCTGTTTTTT
TRBJ2-7	-	13	-	TRBV7-6	CASSLFAGTEQYF	TGTGCCAGCAGCTTATTTGCGGGGACCGAGCAGTACTTC
TRBJ2-5	-	15	-	TRBV13	CASSSRTGGVETQYF	TGTGCCAGCAGCTCCAGAACAGGGGGGGTAGAGACCCAGTACTTC
TRBJ2-1	TRBD2	15	-	TRBV29-1	CSASGGTIINNEQFF	TGCAGCGCTAGCGGGGGGACAATAATAAACAATGAGCAGTTCTTC
TRBJ2-1	TRBD2	17	-	TRBV11-3	CASSLEIAGGLNNEQFF	TGTGCCAGCAGCTTAGAAATAGCGGGGGGCTTAAACAATGAGCAGTTCTTC
TRBJ2-1	-	13	-	TRBV10-3	CAISAPGENEQFF	TGTGCCATCAGTGCCCCAGGGGAGAATGAGCAGTTCTTC
TRBJ1-4	-	13	-	TRBV6-5	CASTGRGGEKLFF	TGTGCCAGCACGGGAAGGGGTGGGGAAAAACTGTTTTTT
TRBJ2-3	TRBD2	15	once	TRBV3-1/TRBV3-2	CASSQRGGATDTQYF	TGTGCCAGCAGCCAACGCGGGGGGGCAACAGATACGCAGTATTTT
TRBJ1-2	TRBD1	16	-	TRBV5-8	CASSLAGTGLNYGYTF	TGTGCCAGCAGCTTGGCCGGGACAGGCCTTAACTATGGCTACACCTTC
TRBJ2-3	TRBD2	16	-	TRBV7-3	CASSLGAGLAGDTQYF	TGTGCCAGCAGCCTAGGAGCGGGACTAGCGGGAGATACGCAGTATTTT
TRBJ2-1	TRBD2	15	-	TRBV6-6	CASSYSGTRSNEQFF	TGTGCCAGCAGTTACTCCGGGACTAGAAGCAATGAGCAGTTCTTC
TRBJ1-5	-	16	-	TRBV2	CASSAPTENAGQPQHF	TGTGCCAGCAGTGCTCCGACAGAGAACGCGGGCCAGCCCCAGCATTTT
TRBJ1-1	-	13	few	TRBV5-1	CASSPNLGTEAFF	TGCGCCAGCAGCCCGAATTTGGGGACTGAAGCTTTCTTT
TRBJ1-5	-	13	-	TRBV30	CAWSVDGAQPQHF	TGTGCCTGGAGTGTCGACGGGGCCCAGCCCCAGCATTTT
TRBJ1-2	TRBD1	17	-	TRBV5-1	CASSLAQGAIANYGYTF	TGCGCCAGCAGCTTGGCACAGGGGGCCATTGCTAACTATGGCTACACCTTC
TRBJ1-1	-	12	-	TRBV25-1	CASSEFWGDAFF	TGTGCCAGCAGTGAATTTTGGGGTGACGCTTTCTTT
TRBJ1-1	-	11	-	TRBV28	CASSLAGKAFF	TGTGCCAGCAGTTTAGCAGGAAAAGCTTTCTTT
TRBJ2-7	TRBD1	15	-	TRBV15	CATSHPPTGNYEQYF	TGTGCCACCAGCCATCCCCCGACAGGGAACTACGAGCAGTACTTC
TRBJ1-3	-	14	-	TRBV6-6	CASSYGGPGNTIYF	TGTGCCAGCAGTTACGGAGGACCTGGAAACACCATATATTTT
TRBJ2-1	TRBD1	15	-	TRBV25-1	CASSSGTGRYNEQFF	TGTGCCAGCAGTTCCGGGACAGGGAGATACAATGAGCAGTTCTTC
TRBJ2-5	-	13	-	TRBV7-3	CASSTGHQETQYF	TGTGCCAGCAGCACGGGACATCAAGAGACCCAGTACTTC
TRBJ2-1	TRBD2	15	-	TRBV5-1	CASTVGAGDYNEQFF	TGCGCCAGCACCGTGGGAGCGGGGGACTACAATGAGCAGTTCTTC
TRBJ2-7	-	13	-	TRBV24-1	CATSFGGSYEQYF	TGTGCCACCAGTTTCGGCGGCTCCTACGAGCAGTACTTC
TRBJ1-1	-	14	once	TRBV7-8	CASSHGGVNTEAFF	TGTGCCAGCAGCCACGGTGGGGTGAACACTGAAGCTTTCTTT
TRBJ1-1	-	11	-	TRBV30	CAGGWVTEAFF	TGTGCCGGTGGATGGGTCACTGAAGCTTTCTTT